Listed below are T cell receptor beta chains from one sample, sequenced in a study of blood T cell repertoires in COVID-19. Measured with immunoSEQ multiplex PCR; TCRdb has only the in-frame clones, and not every one. This repertoire shows about 200,000 clones, around three quarters found once; its top ten account for less than 6%. Sample: peripheral blood. All receptors derive from a woman in her 70s with acute or convalescent COVID-19. Both conserved end residues are part of each CDR3. The order of the fields is J gene, V gene, CDR3 protein.

TRBJ2-2	TRBV29-1	CSVDGTGMAGELFF
TRBJ1-6	TRBV12-3/TRBV12-4	CASTPSPNSPLHF
TRBJ1-4	TRBV27	CASSLLGGSFATNEKLFF
TRBJ2-5	TRBV5-1	CASSRTVTGETQYF
TRBJ2-7	TRBV27	CASSPLAGLASDEQYF
TRBJ2-1	TRBV28	CASRTSGSLNEQFF
TRBJ1-2	TRBV19	CATGQGWNNGYTF
TRBJ2-7	TRBV6-5	CASSWGLADYEQYF
TRBJ2-2	TRBV24-1	CATSDMKGARRDTGELFF
TRBJ2-7	TRBV6-5	CASSQGDRQYF
TRBJ1-1	TRBV3-1/TRBV3-2	CASSPSLENTEAFF
TRBJ2-1	TRBV15	CATSRGGQGVSEQFF
TRBJ1-2	TRBV28	CASSWTGVDYGYTF
TRBJ2-7	TRBV5-4	CASSERDRVNEQYF
TRBJ2-3	TRBV6-5	CASEGASTDTQYF
TRBJ2-7	TRBV19	CASSPATGAGGYEQYF
TRBJ2-7	TRBV12-2	CASRLACFPGQGLEYEQYF
TRBJ2-5	TRBV5-1	CASSRDNPSAETQYF
TRBJ2-5	TRBV6-1	CASRSDKRYQETQYF
TRBJ2-7	TRBV5-1	CASRLGLATSYEQYF
TRBJ1-1	TRBV9	CASSVGTQQAEAFF
TRBJ2-5	TRBV24-1	CATSDPRVPGETQYF
TRBJ2-5	TRBV28	CASSLKSTHRDQETQYF
TRBJ1-2	TRBV29-1	CSVVKEIYGYTF
TRBJ1-2	TRBV3-1/TRBV3-2	CASSHRGGGYGYTF
TRBJ2-7	TRBV28	CASSSGGSGTRNEQYF
TRBJ2-1	TRBV9	CASSVATGGYNEQFF
TRBJ2-1	TRBV28	CASSFSGEVANEQFF
TRBJ1-1	TRBV18	CASSRQGLGTEAFF
TRBJ1-1	TRBV5-1	CASSRQGGNTEAFF
TRBJ1-5	TRBV6-1	CASSEPSAGTVDYSNQPQHF
TRBJ2-7	TRBV7-2	CASSLTSGGWGEQYF
TRBJ2-1	TRBV30	CAWSAQGLAGVHEQFF
TRBJ2-7	TRBV18	CASSPPASGSSEQYF
TRBJ2-4	TRBV2	CASSEGQAKNIQYF
TRBJ2-5	TRBV21-1	CASSPGQQETQYF
TRBJ2-3	TRBV28	CASSSGLYSTDTQYF
TRBJ1-3	TRBV28	CASSLHTGSSGNTIYF
TRBJ2-3	TRBV27	CASSSRGLEPDTQYF
TRBJ2-1	TRBV5-1	CASSFPGLEKFF
TRBJ1-6	TRBV5-1	CASSLAEGSPLHF
TRBJ2-5	TRBV4-1	CASSQPPGLAGGGETQYF
TRBJ2-2	TRBV10-2	CASSDAGGGVAGELFF
TRBJ1-4	TRBV5-4	CASSLEGQAFSTNEKLFF
TRBJ2-7	TRBV21-1	CASSRTGRVSGGVTYEQYF
TRBJ2-2	TRBV6-5	CASSLSGTGAGELFF